Sequencing of this T cell receptor (beta chain) was carried out in a study of Ad26.COV2.S vaccination and SARS-CoV-2 variants. Overall study results and limits: Marked by substantial breadth, spike-specific CD8+ and CD4+ T cell responses were reportedly seen after vaccination.

Trimming at V came to 5 bases and at J to 7 bases, leaving 6 bases not matched to a gene. This CDR3 is built from 13 residues. The germline gives CDR1 MNHEY, CDR2 SVGAGI. Produced via immunoSEQ multiplex PCR; TCRdb's table is partial and in-frame only. This table has about 370,000 clones, around 91% appearing once. With respect to this clone: Its specificity is unknown.

Treatment in this sample: 19 received Ad26.COV2.S at low or high dose, single or two shots; several received placebo; per-sample allocation not given. After the first vaccine or placebo injection, samples were drawn on day 63. The material sequenced was peripheral blood, taken in a trial of Ad26.COV2.S vaccine versus placebo. The chain joins TRBV6-5 to TRBJ2-7; 9 nucleotides match TRBD1. The TCR comes from a person aged 18 to 65 who received the Ad26.COV2.S COVID-19 vaccine or a placebo. CDR3: CASSPTGGREQYF. In nucleotides, the CDR3 is TGTGCCAGCAGTCCGACAGGGGGAAGGGAGCAGTACTTC.